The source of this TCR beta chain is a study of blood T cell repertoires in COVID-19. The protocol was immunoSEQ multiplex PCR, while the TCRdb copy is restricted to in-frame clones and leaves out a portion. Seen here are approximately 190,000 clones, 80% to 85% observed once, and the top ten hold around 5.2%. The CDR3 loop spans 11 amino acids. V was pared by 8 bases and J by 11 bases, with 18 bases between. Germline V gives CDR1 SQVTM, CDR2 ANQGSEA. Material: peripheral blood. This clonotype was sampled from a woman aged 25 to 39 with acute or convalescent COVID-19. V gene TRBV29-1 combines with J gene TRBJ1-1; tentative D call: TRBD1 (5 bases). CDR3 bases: TGCAGCCCCTGGGTTGCAGGGCGGGCTTTCTTT. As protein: CSPWVAGRAFF.